Presented here are 24 T cell receptor beta chains from one specimen sequenced in a study of blood T cell repertoires in COVID-19. Clones were read by immunoSEQ multiplex PCR, and TCRdb kept only the in-frame ones, dropping some. The sample yields about 120,000 clones, 82% seen once. The sequenced sample was peripheral blood. Every receptor here comes from a woman in her 70s with acute or convalescent COVID-19.

This clone occurred a few times. The chain couples TRBV19 to TRBJ2-1, with 8 bases fitting TRBD2. CDR1 and CDR2 from the germline V gene are LNHDA and SQIVND (reference sequence). The CDR3 runs to 15 residues. With 3 bases clipped from V and 7 bases from J, the junction kept 8 bases outside the gene matches. This CDR3 reads CASSMSGGLRNEQFF. The CDR3 DNA follows: TGTGCCAGTAGTATGTCGGGGGGGCTAAGAAATGAGCAGTTCTTC.

The chain combines TRBV2 with TRBJ2-2; 8 nucleotides align to TRBD2. V shed 8 bases and J 1 base; nucleotides not matched to a gene: 3. Looked up from germline, CDR1 is SNHLY and CDR2 is FYNNEI. The CDR3 has 14 amino acids. CDR3 DNA sequence: TGTGCCAGCGGGCTAGCGGGGAACACCGGGGAGCTGTTTTTT. Translation: CASGLAGNTGELFF.

The chain links TRBV7-2 to TRBJ1-2; D uncertain. The germline CDR1 and CDR2 sequences are SGHTA and FQGNSA. Trimming removed 0 bases from V and 4 bases from J, with 9 bases in between. There are 14 residues in the CDR3. The CDR3 nucleotides are TGTGCCAGCAGCTTAGCTACCAGTATCTATGGCTACACCTTC. Translation: CASSLATSIYGYTF.

The V and J genes are TRBV4-3 and TRBJ1-2, with TRBD1 matching over 11 bases. Looked up from germline, CDR1 is LGHNA and CDR2 is YSLEER. V trimming: 0 bases; J trimming: 8 bases; junction bases outside the gene matches: 11. The CDR3 length is 17 residues. The CDR3 DNA reads TGCGCCAGCAGCCAAGAAGTCCCCTCCGGGACAGGGGGGGGCTACACCTTC. Amino acid sequence: CASSQEVPSGTGGGYTF.

The V gene is TRBV7-2, the J gene TRBJ1-5, with TRBD1 identical over 8 bases. The CDR3 spans 13 residues. Per the germline V gene, CDR1 is SGHTA and CDR2 is FQGNSA. With 6 bases clipped from V and 5 bases from J, the junction kept 3 bases outside the gene matches. Here the CDR3 DNA reads TGTGCCAGCAGGCAGGGGGCCGATCAGCCCCAGCATTTT. This gives the protein CASRQGADQPQHF.

This rearrangement joins TRBV5-1 to TRBJ2-7; tentatively, D is TRBD2 (6 bases). Trimming cost V 0 bases and J 3 bases, with 13 bases left between them. Germline V gene data show CDR1 as SGHRS and CDR2 as YFSETQ. CDR3 length equals 15 residues. The CDR3 sequence: CASSLDPGVNYEQYF. The CDR3 nucleotides read TGCGCCAGCAGCTTGGATCCGGGGGTCAACTACGAGCAGTACTTC.

This chain uses TRBV7-9 with TRBJ1-3; D remains ambiguous. Germline CDR1 and CDR2: SEHNR and FQNEAQ (reference sequence). V gave up 5 bases and J gave up 4 bases, with 9 bases separating them. The CDR3 has 13 residues. In DNA, the CDR3 is TGTGCCAGCAGCCCGGCGGAGGGAAACACCATATATTTT. It is translated as CASSPAEGNTIYF.

The gene calls are TRBV30 and TRBJ1-4; D is unresolved. The CDR3 is 14 residues long. Germline loops: CDR1 GTSNPN, CDR2 SVGIG (reference sequence). Trimming cost V 5 bases and J 0 bases, with 10 bases left between them. The CDR3 region has the DNA TGTGCCTGGTTGAGCAGCGCAACTAATGAAAAACTGTTTTTT. It specifies CAWLSSATNEKLFF. Variable domain in full (rest from reference TRBV30 and TRBJ1-4): SQTIHQWPATLVQPVGSPLSLECTVEGTSNPNLYWYRQAAGRGLQLLFYSVGIGQISSEVPQNLSASRPQDRQFILSSKKLLLSDSGFYLCAWLSSATNEKLFFGSGTQLSVL.

The J gene is TRBJ2-1, the V gene TRBV6-5, with 12 bases that match TRBD2. Germline trimming cut 4 bases from V and 6 bases from J; bases unmatched to any gene: 7. Looked up from germline, CDR1 is MNHEY and CDR2 is SVGAGI. The CDR3 totals 16 residues. The CDR3 here is CASSSRTSGNFNEQFF. In nucleotides, the CDR3 is TGTGCCAGCAGTTCACGGACTAGCGGGAATTTCAATGAGCAGTTCTTC.

V is TRBV18 and J is TRBJ1-1, with D possibly matching TRBD1 (6 bases). V shed 6 bases and J shed 6 bases, with 23 bases lying between them. This CDR3 region has 16 residues. The V gene's germline CDR1 is KGHSH and CDR2 LQKENI. The CDR3 DNA reads TGTGCCAGCTCCGGCCAGCTCACCGCAGGGGCCGCTGAAGCTTTCTTT. Protein: CASSGQLTAGAAEAFF.

V and J are TRBV10-3 and TRBJ2-1; 10 positions match TRBD1. Germline V gene lookup returns CDR1 ENHRY and CDR2 SYGVKD. The CDR3 runs 15 residues. V gave up 4 bases and J gave up 9 bases; unmatched junction bases: 9. The CDR3 here is CAISVADRGPGEQFF. As DNA, the CDR3 is TGTGCCATCAGTGTTGCAGACAGGGGGCCTGGTGAGCAGTTCTTC.

The chain recombines TRBV29-1 with TRBJ2-6, with D perhaps TRBD1 (6 bases). The CDR3 covers 13 residues. V was shortened by 5 bases and J by 4 bases, with 9 bases between the two germline ends. Looked up from germline, CDR1 is SQVTM and CDR2 is ANQGSEA. The CDR3 sequence: CSVPGEGANVLTF. The CDR3 DNA follows: TGCAGCGTTCCAGGGGAAGGGGCCAACGTCCTGACTTTC.

V gene TRBV6-2 or TRBV6-3 combines with J gene TRBJ1-1; D gene ambiguous. V was pared by 3 bases and J by 5 bases, with 10 bases between. This CDR3 has 13 residues. Germline CDR1 is MNHEY and CDR2 is SVGEGT. The CDR3 here is CASSYRTGTEAFF. The CDR3 DNA reads as TGTGCCAGCAGTTATAGGACGGGAACTGAAGCTTTCTTT.

Of note for this clone: Other DNA sequences in the same sample also yield this CDR3. V gene TRBV18 combines with J gene TRBJ2-7; 7 nucleotides align to TRBD1. This CDR3 spans 14 amino acids. Trimming cost V 2 bases and J 4 bases; bases outside gene matches: 5. From germline, CDR1 is KGHSH and CDR2 LQKENI. For the CDR3, the DNA is TGTGCCAGCTCACCAGGAACAGGGGTGTACGAGCAGTACGTC. This gives the protein CASSPGTGVYEQYV.

This chain uses TRBV10-3 with TRBJ1-4, with a weak D call TRBD1 (5 bases). Trimming cost V 6 bases and J 7 bases, with 18 bases left between them. Germline CDR1 reads ENHRY; CDR2 reads SYGVKD. The CDR3 consists of 15 residues. As DNA, the CDR3 is TGTGCCATCAGCGCCTTCGTAGGGGCGAGTGAAAAACTGTTTTTT. Its protein is CAISAFVGASEKLFF.

The chain links TRBV11-3 to TRBJ2-3, with 9 bases identical to TRBD2. The V gene end was trimmed by 2 bases and the J gene end by 1 base; junction bases not matched to a gene: 7. This CDR3 spans 17 amino acids. CDR1 and CDR2 from the germline V gene are SGHNT and YENEEA. CDR3 loop: CASSLNGAGGGTDTQYF. CDR3 in DNA: TGTGCCAGCAGCTTAAATGGTGCGGGGGGGGGCACAGATACGCAGTATTTT.

This clone was detected only once. The chain is built from TRBV10-1 and TRBJ2-1; TRBD2 is a possible D gene (5 bases). CDR3 length: 13 residues. Germline V gene lookup returns CDR1 WNHNN and CDR2 SYGVQD (reference sequence). V dropped 5 bases and J dropped 4 bases, with 9 bases sitting between them. The CDR3 sequence is CASSPSRYNEQFF. The DNA for the CDR3 is TGCGCCAGCAGTCCTAGCAGATACAATGAGCAGTTCTTC.

The chain combines TRBV7-2 with TRBJ1-2, with D uncertain. Trimming removed 1 base from V and 2 bases from J, with 14 bases in between. Germline V gives CDR1 SGHTA, CDR2 FQGNSA. CDR3 size: 16 residues. CDR3 bases: TGTGCCAGCAGCTTAGTTGCAGTAACGATAAACTATGGCTACACCTTC. As protein: CASSLVAVTINYGYTF.

This rearrangement joins TRBV9 to TRBJ2-3, with a weak D call TRBD1 (5 bases). The germline V gene has CDR1 SGDLS and CDR2 YYNGEE. Trimming removed 2 bases from V and 2 bases from J, with 9 bases in between. There are 14 residues in the CDR3. The CDR3 sequence: CASSVGPITDTQYF. The CDR3 DNA reads as TGTGCCAGCAGCGTGGGGCCCATCACAGATACGCAGTATTTT.

CDR3 sequence reads: CASSRTGGYTTGELFF. Written as DNA, the CDR3 is TGTGCCAGCAGTCGGACAGGGGGCTATACCACCGGGGAGCTGTTTTTT. The V and J genes are TRBV2 and TRBJ2-2, with TRBD1 matching over 11 bases. The trim removed 5 bases at V and 4 bases at J, leaving 6 bases unmatched. This CDR3 has 16 amino acids. The germline CDR1 and CDR2 sequences are SNHLY and FYNNEI.

The rearrangement links TRBV7-3 to TRBJ2-7; TRBD1 aligns across 10 bases. The ends lost 5 bases at V and 7 bases at J; junction bases unmatched: 8. The CDR3 runs 14 residues. The germline V gene encodes CDR1 SGHTA and CDR2 FQGTGA. CDR3 in amino acids: CASSPQGTGDEQYF. Written as DNA, the CDR3 is TGTGCCAGCAGCCCCCAAGGGACAGGGGATGAGCAGTACTTC.

This chain links TRBV7-2 with TRBJ2-1; 7 bases are a match to TRBD2. V lost 4 bases, J lost 8 bases, and 11 bases stayed unmatched. This CDR3 is built from 15 residues. In germline, CDR1 is SGHTA, CDR2 FQGNSA. CDR3 DNA sequence: TGTGCCAGCAGCTCCAGGTTTGGCGGGAGATATGAGCAGTTCTTC. It translates to CASSSRFGGRYEQFF.

J is TRBJ1-3 and V is TRBV10-3, with 10 bases aligning to TRBD1. Per the germline V gene, CDR1 is ENHRY and CDR2 is SYGVKD. The CDR3 has 17 amino acids. V was pared by 10 bases and J by 0 bases, with 12 bases of the junction left unmatched. CDR3 bases: TGTGCCACTATTGGACAGGGGGATATCTTCTCTGGAAACACCATATATTTT. Its translation is CATIGQGDIFSGNTIYF.

The chain has TRBV5-6 and TRBJ1-2; unclear D gene. From germline, CDR1 is SGHDT and CDR2 YYEEEE. V lost 0 bases and J 7 bases, leaving 7 bases between the germline ends. The CDR3 totals 12 residues. This CDR3 is CASSLAEFGYTF. DNA of the CDR3: TGTGCCAGCAGCTTGGCCGAGTTTGGCTACACCTTC.